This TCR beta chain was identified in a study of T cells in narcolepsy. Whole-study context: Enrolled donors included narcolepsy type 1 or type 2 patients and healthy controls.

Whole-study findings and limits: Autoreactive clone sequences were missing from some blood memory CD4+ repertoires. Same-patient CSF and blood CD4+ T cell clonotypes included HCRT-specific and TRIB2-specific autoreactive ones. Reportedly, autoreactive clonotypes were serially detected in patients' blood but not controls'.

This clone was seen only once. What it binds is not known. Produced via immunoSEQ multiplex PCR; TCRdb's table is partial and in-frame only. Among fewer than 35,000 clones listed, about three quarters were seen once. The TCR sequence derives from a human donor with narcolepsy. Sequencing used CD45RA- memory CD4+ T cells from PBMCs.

This CDR3 reads CASRPDRVWDGYTF. The CDR3 DNA sequence: TGTGCAAGTCGCCCAGACAGGGTGTGGGATGGCTACACCTTC. V gene TRBV12-2 combines with J gene TRBJ1-2; whether TRBD1, the table's D call, matches the DNA was not checked. TRBV12-2 is an annotated pseudogene. The CDR3 loop spans 14 amino acids.